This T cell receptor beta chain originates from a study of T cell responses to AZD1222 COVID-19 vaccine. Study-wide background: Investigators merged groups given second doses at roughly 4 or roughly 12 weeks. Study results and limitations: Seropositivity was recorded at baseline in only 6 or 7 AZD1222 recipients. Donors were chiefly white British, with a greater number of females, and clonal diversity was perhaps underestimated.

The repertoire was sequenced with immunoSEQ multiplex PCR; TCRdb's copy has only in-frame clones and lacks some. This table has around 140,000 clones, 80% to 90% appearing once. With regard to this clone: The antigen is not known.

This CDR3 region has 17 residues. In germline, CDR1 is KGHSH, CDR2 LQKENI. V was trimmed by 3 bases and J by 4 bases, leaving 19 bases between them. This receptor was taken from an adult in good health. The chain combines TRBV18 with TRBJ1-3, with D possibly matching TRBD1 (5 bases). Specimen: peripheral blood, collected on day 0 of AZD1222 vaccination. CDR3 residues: CASSPGTPKTGGNTIYF. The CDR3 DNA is TGTGCCAGCTCACCGGGGACCCCCAAGACTGGGGGAAACACCATATATTTT.